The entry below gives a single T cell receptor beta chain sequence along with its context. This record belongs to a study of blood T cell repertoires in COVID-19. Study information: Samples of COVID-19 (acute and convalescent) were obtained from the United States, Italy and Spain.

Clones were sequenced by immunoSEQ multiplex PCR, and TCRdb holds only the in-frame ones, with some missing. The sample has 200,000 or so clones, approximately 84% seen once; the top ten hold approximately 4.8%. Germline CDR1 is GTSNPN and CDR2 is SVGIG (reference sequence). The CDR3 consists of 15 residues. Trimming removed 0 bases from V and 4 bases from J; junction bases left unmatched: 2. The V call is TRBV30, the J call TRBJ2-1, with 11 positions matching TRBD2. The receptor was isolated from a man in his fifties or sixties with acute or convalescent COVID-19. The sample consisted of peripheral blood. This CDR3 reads CAWSVGTSGYNEQFF. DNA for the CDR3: TGTGCCTGGAGTGTAGGGACTAGCGGATACAATGAGCAGTTCTTC.